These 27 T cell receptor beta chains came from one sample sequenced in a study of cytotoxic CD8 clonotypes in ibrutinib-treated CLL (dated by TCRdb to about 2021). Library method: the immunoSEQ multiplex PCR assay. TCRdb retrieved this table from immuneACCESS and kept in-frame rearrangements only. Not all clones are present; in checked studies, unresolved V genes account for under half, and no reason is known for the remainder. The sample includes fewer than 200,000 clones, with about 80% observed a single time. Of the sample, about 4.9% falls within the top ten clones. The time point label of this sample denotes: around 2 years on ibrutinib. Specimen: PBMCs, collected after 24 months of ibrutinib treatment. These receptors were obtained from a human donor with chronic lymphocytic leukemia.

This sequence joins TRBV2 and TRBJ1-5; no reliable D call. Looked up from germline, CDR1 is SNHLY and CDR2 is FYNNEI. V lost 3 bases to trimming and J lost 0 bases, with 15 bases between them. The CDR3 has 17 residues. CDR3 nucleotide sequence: TGTGCCAGCAGTGACTCTGAGACGGCGTATAGCAATCAGCCCCAGCATTTT. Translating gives CASSDSETAYSNQPQHF.

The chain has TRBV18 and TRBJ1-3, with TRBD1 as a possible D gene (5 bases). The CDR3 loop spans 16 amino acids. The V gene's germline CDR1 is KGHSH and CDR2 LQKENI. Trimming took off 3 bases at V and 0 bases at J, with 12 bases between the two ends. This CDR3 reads CASSPLDSNSGNTIYF. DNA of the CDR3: TGTGCCAGCTCACCGCTAGACAGCAACTCTGGAAACACCATATATTTT.

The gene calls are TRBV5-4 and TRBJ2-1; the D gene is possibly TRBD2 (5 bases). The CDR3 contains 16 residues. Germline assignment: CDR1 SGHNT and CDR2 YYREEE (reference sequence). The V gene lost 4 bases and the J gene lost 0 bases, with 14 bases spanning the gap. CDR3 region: CASSAKPGSSYNEQFF. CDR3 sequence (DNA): TGTGCCAGCAGCGCAAAGCCGGGGAGCTCCTACAATGAGCAGTTCTTC. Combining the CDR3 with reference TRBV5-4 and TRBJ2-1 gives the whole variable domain ETGVTQSPTHLIKTRGQQVTLRCSSQSGHNTVSWYQQALGQGPQFIFQYYREEENGRGNFPPRFSGLQFPNYSSELNVNALELDDSALYLCASSAKPGSSYNEQFFGPGTRLTVL.

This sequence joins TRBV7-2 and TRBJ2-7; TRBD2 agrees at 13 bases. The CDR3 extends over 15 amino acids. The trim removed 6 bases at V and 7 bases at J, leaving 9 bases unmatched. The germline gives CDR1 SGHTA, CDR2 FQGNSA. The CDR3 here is CASRPTSGGAGEQYF. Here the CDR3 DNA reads TGTGCCAGCAGACCCACTAGCGGGGGGGCCGGGGAGCAGTACTTC.

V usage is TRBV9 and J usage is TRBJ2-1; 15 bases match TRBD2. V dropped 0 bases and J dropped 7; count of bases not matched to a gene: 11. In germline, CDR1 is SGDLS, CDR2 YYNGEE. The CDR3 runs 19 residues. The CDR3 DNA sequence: TGTGCCAGCAGCGTAGAGGCCGGACTAGCGGGAGGGCCCTGGAATGAGCAGTTCTTC. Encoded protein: CASSVEAGLAGGPWNEQFF.

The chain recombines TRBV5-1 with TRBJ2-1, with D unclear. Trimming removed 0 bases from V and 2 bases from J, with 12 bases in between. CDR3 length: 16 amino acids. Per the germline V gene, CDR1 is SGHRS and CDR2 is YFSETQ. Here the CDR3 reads CASSLEPVDTYNEQFF. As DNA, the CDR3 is TGCGCCAGCAGCTTGGAGCCCGTCGATACCTACAATGAGCAGTTCTTC.

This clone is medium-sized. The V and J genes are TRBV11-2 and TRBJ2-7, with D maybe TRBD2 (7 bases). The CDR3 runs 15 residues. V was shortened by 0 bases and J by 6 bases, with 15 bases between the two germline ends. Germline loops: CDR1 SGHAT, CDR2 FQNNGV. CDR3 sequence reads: CASSLEWEGGTEQYF. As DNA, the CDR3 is TGTGCCAGCAGCTTAGAGTGGGAGGGGGGGACCGAGCAGTACTTC.

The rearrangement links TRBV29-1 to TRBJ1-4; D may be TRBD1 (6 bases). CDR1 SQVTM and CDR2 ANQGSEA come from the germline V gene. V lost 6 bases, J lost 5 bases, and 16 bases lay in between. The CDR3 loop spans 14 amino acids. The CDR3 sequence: CSVSQQGPNEKLFF. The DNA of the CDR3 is TGCAGCGTAAGTCAACAGGGTCCAAATGAAAAACTGTTTTTT.

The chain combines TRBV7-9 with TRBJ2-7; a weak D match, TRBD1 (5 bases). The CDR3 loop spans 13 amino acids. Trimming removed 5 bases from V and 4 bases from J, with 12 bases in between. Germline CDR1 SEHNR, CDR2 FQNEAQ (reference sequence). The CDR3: CASSPWGRYEQYF. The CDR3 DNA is TGTGCCAGCAGCCCTTGGGGCAGGTACGAGCAGTACTTC.

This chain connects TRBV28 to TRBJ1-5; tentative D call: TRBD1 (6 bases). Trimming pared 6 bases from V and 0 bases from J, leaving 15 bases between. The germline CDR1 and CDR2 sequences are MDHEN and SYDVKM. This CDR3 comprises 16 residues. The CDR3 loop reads CASRKIPDSSNQPQHF. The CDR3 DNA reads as TGTGCCAGCAGGAAAATTCCGGACAGTAGCAATCAGCCCCAGCATTTT.

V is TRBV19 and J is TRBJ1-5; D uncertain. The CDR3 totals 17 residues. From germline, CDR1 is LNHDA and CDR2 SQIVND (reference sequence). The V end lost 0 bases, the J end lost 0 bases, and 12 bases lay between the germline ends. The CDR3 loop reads CASSIDLPGYSNQPQHF. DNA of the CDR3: TGTGCCAGTAGTATAGATTTGCCGGGATATAGCAATCAGCCCCAGCATTTT.

The CDR3 loop reads CASSEVDTYGYTF. Here the CDR3 DNA reads TGTGCCAGCAGTGAAGTAGACACCTATGGCTACACCTTC. The chain is built from TRBV2 and TRBJ1-2; D remains ambiguous. V gave up 1 base and J gave up 4 bases, with 7 bases separating them. CDR1 is SNHLY and CDR2 is FYNNEI in the germline V gene. CDR3 length: 13 amino acids.

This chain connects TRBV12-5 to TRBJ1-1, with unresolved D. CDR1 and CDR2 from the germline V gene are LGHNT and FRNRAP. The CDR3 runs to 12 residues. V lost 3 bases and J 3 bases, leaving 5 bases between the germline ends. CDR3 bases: TGTGCTAGTGGTTTCTGGGACACTGAAGCTTTCTTT. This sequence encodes CASGFWDTEAFF.

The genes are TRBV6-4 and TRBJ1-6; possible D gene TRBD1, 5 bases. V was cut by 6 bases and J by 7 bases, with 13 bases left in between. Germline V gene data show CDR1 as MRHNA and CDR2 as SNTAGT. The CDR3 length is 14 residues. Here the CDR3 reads CASRQAGGNSPLHF. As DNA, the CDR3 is TGTGCCAGCAGACAGGCAGGTGGGAATTCACCCCTCCACTTT.

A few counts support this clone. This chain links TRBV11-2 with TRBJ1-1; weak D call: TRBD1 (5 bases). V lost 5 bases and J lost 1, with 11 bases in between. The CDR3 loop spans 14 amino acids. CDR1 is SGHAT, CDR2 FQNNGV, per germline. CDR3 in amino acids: CASSTGRWNTEAFF. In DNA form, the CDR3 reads TGTGCCAGCAGCACGGGACGGTGGAACACTGAAGCTTTCTTT.

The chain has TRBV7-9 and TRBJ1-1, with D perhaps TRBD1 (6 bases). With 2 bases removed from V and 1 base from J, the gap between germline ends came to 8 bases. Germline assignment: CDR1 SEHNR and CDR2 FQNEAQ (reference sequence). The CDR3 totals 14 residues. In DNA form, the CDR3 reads TGTGCCAGCAGCTTACAGGGGCCGAACACTGAAGCTTTCTTT. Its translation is CASSLQGPNTEAFF.

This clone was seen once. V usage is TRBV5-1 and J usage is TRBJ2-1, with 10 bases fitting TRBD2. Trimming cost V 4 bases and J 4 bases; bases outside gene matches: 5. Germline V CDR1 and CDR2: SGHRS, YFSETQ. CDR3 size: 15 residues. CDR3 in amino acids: CASSPGLAIYNEQFF. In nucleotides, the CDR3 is TGCGCCAGCAGCCCGGGACTAGCGATTTACAATGAGCAGTTCTTC.

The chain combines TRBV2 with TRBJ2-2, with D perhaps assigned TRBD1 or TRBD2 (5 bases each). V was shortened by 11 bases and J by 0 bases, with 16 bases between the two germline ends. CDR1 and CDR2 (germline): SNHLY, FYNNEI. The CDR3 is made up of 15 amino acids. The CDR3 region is CASHNRGANTGELFF. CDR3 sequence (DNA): TGTGCCTCACATAACAGAGGGGCGAACACCGGGGAGCTGTTTTTT.

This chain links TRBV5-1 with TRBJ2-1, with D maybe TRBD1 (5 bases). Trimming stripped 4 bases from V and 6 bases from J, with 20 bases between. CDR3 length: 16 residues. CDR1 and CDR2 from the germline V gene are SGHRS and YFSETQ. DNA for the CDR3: TGCGCCAGCAGCCAAGTTGACTCCAGGGAAAGCAATGAGCAGTTCTTC. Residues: CASSQVDSRESNEQFF.

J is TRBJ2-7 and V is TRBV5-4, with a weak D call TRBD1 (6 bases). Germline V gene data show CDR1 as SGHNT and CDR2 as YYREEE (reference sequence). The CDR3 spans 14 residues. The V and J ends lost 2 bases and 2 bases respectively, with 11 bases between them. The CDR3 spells CASSFKHRAYEQYF. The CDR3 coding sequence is TGTGCCAGCAGCTTCAAACACAGGGCCTACGAGCAGTACTTC.

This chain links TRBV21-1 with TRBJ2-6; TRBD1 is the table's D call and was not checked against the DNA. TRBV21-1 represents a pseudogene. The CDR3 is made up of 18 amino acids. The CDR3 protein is CASSGRDRGHTGANVLTF. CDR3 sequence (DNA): TGTGCCAGCAGCGGGCGGGACAGGGGGCACACTGGGGCCAACGTCCTGACTTTC.

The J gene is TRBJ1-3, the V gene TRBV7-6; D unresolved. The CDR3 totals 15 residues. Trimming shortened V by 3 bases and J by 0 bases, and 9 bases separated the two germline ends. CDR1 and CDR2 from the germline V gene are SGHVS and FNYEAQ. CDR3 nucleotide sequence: TGTGCCAGCAGCTTGAAACAGCCCTCTGGAAACACCATATATTTT. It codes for CASSLKQPSGNTIYF.

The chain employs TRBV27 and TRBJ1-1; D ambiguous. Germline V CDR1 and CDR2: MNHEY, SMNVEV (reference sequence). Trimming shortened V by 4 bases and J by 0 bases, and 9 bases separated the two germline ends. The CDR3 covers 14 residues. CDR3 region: CASSSGAMNTEAFF. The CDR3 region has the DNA TGTGCCAGCAGTTCGGGAGCCATGAACACTGAAGCTTTCTTT.

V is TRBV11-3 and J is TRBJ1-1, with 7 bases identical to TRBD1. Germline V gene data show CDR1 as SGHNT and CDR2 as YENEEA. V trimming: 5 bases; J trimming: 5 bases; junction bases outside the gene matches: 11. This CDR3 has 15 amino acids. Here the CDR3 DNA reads TGTGCCAGCAGCCCGCTTAAGACAGGGAAGACTGAAGCTTTCTTT. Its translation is CASSPLKTGKTEAFF.

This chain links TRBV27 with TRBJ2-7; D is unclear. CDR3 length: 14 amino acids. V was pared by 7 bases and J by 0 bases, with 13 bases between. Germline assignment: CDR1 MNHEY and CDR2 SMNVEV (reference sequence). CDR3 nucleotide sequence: TGTGCCAGCACTTCCCGCGCTCACTCCTACGAGCAGTACTTC. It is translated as CASTSRAHSYEQYF.

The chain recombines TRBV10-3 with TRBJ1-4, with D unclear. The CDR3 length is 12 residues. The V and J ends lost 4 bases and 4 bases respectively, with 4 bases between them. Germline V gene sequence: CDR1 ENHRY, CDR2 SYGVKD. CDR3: CAISVSNEKLFF. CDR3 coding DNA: TGTGCCATCAGTGTGAGTAATGAAAAACTGTTTTTT.

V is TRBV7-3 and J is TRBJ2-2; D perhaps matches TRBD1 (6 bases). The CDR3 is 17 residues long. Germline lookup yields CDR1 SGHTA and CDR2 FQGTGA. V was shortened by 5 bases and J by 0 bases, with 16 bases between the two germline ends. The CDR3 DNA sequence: TGTGCCAGCAGCAAGACCGGGACACCTGCGAACACCGGGGAGCTGTTTTTT. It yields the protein CASSKTGTPANTGELFF.